Listed below are T cell receptor beta chains from one sample, sequenced in a study of blood T cell repertoires in COVID-19. Repertoires were generated with immunoSEQ multiplex PCR, while TCRdb's copy carries only in-frame clones and drops some. This repertoire shows nearly 300,000 clones, around 92% found once; its top ten account for roughly 2.8%. The sample taken for sequencing was PBMCs or T cells enriched from blood (not recorded which). The receptors were gathered from a woman in her forties or fifties who had been exposed to COVID-19. Both conserved end residues are part of each CDR3. The D gene is left open where the match is weak. The listing skips clone size in some rows; elsewhere it reads once, few, many or a size class.

D,size,J,V,CDR3,DNA
.,.,TRBJ1-4,TRBV29-1,CSVEINRVEKLFF,TGCAGCGTCGAGATAAACAGGGTGGAAAAACTGTTTTTT
.,.,TRBJ2-3,TRBV10-3,CAISESAGTATDTQYF,TGTGCCATCAGTGAGTCGGCAGGCACCGCCACAGATACGCAGTATTTT
.,.,TRBJ1-5,TRBV28,CASSFLQGLGQPQHF,TGTGCCAGCAGTTTTCTTCAGGGGCTAGGTCAGCCCCAGCATTTT
TRBD1,.,TRBJ1-2,TRBV2,CASRYTGGHGYTF,TGTGCCAGCAGATACACAGGGGGCCATGGCTACACCTTC
TRBD2,.,TRBJ2-1,TRBV27,CASSFAGGQYNEQFF,TGTGCCAGCAGTTTCGCGGGGGGCCAATACAATGAGCAGTTCTTC
TRBD2,.,TRBJ2-5,TRBV27,CASSPSGKRGTQYF,TGTGCCAGCAGTCCTAGCGGCAAAAGGGGGACCCAGTACTTC
TRBD1,.,TRBJ1-6,TRBV28,CASSTPSGQRSPLHF,TGTGCCAGCAGTACACCGTCGGGACAGAGATCACCCCTCCACTTT
.,.,TRBJ1-2,TRBV30,CAWSARSGYTF,TGTGCCTGGAGTGCGAGGTCTGGCTACACCTTC
TRBD2,.,TRBJ2-5,TRBV5-4,CASSFSGLAGGRETQYF,TGTGCCAGCAGCTTTAGTGGGTTAGCGGGGGGGCGAGAGACCCAGTACTTC
.,.,TRBJ2-7,TRBV6-1,CASSESGSYEQYF,TGTGCCAGCAGTGAATCAGGCTCCTACGAGCAGTACTTC
.,.,TRBJ2-6,TRBV15,CATLIFMSSGANVLTF,TGTGCCACCCTCATCTTTATGAGCTCTGGGGCCAACGTCCTGACTTTC
TRBD1,.,TRBJ2-7,TRBV6-5,CASSYPGQGNFVEQYF,TGTGCCAGCAGTTACCCCGGACAGGGGAACTTCGTAGAGCAGTACTTC
.,.,TRBJ2-7,TRBV29-1,CSVRGQSYEQYF,TGCAGCGTCCGTGGACAGAGCTACGAGCAGTACTTC
TRBD1,.,TRBJ1-2,TRBV4-2,CASSQLQGAGNYGYTF,TGTGCCAGCAGCCAATTGCAGGGGGCCGGTAACTATGGCTACACCTTC
.,.,TRBJ2-2,TRBV2,CASSVVLAVTGELFF,TGTGCCAGCAGTGTTGTGCTAGCAGTCACCGGGGAGCTGTTTTTT
TRBD1,.,TRBJ1-2,TRBV7-2,CASSFDRGTGGYTF,TGTGCCAGCAGCTTTGACAGGGGGACCGGGGGCTACACCTTC
TRBD1,.,TRBJ1-1,TRBV19,CASRGTGFLSEAFF,TGTGCCAGTAGGGGGACAGGGTTCCTCTCTGAAGCTTTCTTT
.,.,TRBJ2-5,TRBV7-2,CASAGLAETQYF,TGTGCCAGCGCCGGACTCGCGGAGACCCAGTACTTC
.,.,TRBJ1-4,TRBV5-1,CASSLDIGGANEKLFF,TGCGCCAGCAGCCTGGATATAGGGGGAGCTAATGAAAAACTGTTTTTT
.,.,TRBJ1-1,TRBV2,CASRINMNTEAFF,TGTGCCAGCAGGATAAACATGAACACTGAAGCTTTCTTT
TRBD1,.,TRBJ1-5,TRBV20-1,CSASGAGGSVSSNQPQHF,TGCAGTGCTAGTGGGGCAGGGGGATCGGTTTCTAGCAATCAGCCCCAGCATTTT
.,once,TRBJ1-1,TRBV5-6,CASSDAGQYEAFF,TGTGCCAGCAGCGACGCAGGACAGTATGAAGCTTTCTTT
TRBD1,.,TRBJ2-5,TRBV7-9,CASSLMGQGETQYF,TGTGCCAGCAGCTTGATGGGACAGGGGGAGACCCAGTACTTC
TRBD1,few,TRBJ2-2,TRBV19,CASSITGTGNTGELFF,TGTGCCAGTAGTATTACCGGGACAGGGAACACCGGGGAGCTGTTTTTT
.,.,TRBJ1-2,TRBV30,CAWSLHTDSYGYTF,TGTGCCTGGAGCCTTCATACGGACAGCTATGGCTACACCTTC
.,.,TRBJ1-6,TRBV5-4,CASSSGINYNSPLHF,TGTGCCAGCAGCAGCGGGATTAACTATAATTCACCCCTCCACTTT
.,few,TRBJ1-2,TRBV28,CASSSTVKRANYGYTF,TGTGCCAGCAGTTCAACCGTTAAGAGGGCTAACTATGGCTACACCTTC
TRBD2,.,TRBJ2-2,TRBV27,CASSFRTSGGRNTGELFF,TGTGCCAGCAGTTTCAGGACTAGCGGGGGGAGAAACACCGGGGAGCTGTTTTTT
.,once,TRBJ2-1,TRBV6-5,CASSRRDNEQFF,TGTGCCAGCAGTAGGAGAGACAATGAGCAGTTCTTC
TRBD1,.,TRBJ2-5,TRBV24-1,CATSDQETGPETQYF,TGTGCCACCAGTGACCAGGAGACAGGGCCAGAGACCCAGTACTTC
TRBD1,.,TRBJ2-7,TRBV5-1,CASSFDRGTYEQYF,TGCGCCAGCAGCTTTGACAGGGGCACATACGAGCAGTACTTC
.,.,TRBJ2-7,TRBV5-1,CASSLGYPGTYEQYF,TGCGCCAGCAGCTTGGGTTACCCAGGTACCTACGAGCAGTACTTC
.,once,TRBJ1-2,TRBV6-5,CASSRSGRDYGYTF,TGTGCCAGCAGCAGAAGTGGGCGGGACTATGGCTACACCTTC
TRBD1,.,TRBJ2-2,TRBV5-4,CASSITGTGNGELFF,TGTGCCAGCAGCATCACCGGGACAGGGAACGGGGAGCTGTTTTTT
.,few,TRBJ2-7,TRBV6-5,CASSYGQGSNYEQYF,TGTGCCAGCAGTTACGGTCAGGGTTCGAACTACGAGCAGTACTTC
.,.,TRBJ1-2,TRBV5-1,CASHPGESQNYGYTF,TGCGCCAGCCATCCGGGGGAGAGCCAAAACTATGGCTACACCTTC
TRBD2,.,TRBJ2-5,TRBV4-1,CASSRTQGGGEETQYF,TGCGCCAGCAGCCGGACCCAGGGCGGGGGGGAAGAGACCCAGTACTTC
.,once,TRBJ2-1,TRBV19,CASTPSVIINEQFF,TGTGCCAGTACCCCTAGCGTCATAATCAATGAGCAGTTCTTC
TRBD1,.,TRBJ1-2,TRBV4-1,CASSLTGDYGYTF,TGCGCCAGCAGTCTAACAGGGGACTATGGCTACACCTTC
.,once,TRBJ1-2,TRBV7-9,CASSQGHPGQTYGYTF,TGTGCCAGCAGCCAGGGTCATCCGGGACAAACTTATGGCTACACCTTC
.,.,TRBJ2-2,TRBV19,CASQRLLNTGELFF,TGTGCCAGTCAGAGGCTACTCAACACCGGGGAGCTGTTTTTT
TRBD1,.,TRBJ2-2,TRBV5-6,CASSWDGTGNTGELFF,TGTGCCAGCAGCTGGGACGGGACAGGGAACACCGGGGAGCTGTTTTTT
.,.,TRBJ1-2,TRBV19,CASSPNSGTPGYTF,TGTGCCAGTAGTCCAAACTCCGGGACACCCGGCTACACCTTC
TRBD1,few,TRBJ1-5,TRBV7-2,CASSSSRGNQPQHF,TGTGCCAGCAGCTCCTCCAGGGGGAATCAGCCCCAGCATTTT